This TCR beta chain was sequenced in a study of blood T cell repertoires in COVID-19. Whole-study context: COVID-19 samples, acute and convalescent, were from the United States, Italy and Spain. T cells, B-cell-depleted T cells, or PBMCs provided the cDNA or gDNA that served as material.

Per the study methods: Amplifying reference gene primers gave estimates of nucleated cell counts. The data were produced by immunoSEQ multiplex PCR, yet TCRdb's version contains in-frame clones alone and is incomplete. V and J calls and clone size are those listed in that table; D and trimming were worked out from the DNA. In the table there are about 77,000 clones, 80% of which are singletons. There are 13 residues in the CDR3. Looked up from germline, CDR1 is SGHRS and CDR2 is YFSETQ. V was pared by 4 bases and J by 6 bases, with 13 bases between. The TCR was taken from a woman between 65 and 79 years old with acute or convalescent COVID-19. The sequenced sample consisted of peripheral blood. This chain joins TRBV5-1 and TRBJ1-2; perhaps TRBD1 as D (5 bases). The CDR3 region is CASSPAGENGYTF. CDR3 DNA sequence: TGCGCCAGCAGCCCGGCGGGGGAGAATGGCTACACCTTC.